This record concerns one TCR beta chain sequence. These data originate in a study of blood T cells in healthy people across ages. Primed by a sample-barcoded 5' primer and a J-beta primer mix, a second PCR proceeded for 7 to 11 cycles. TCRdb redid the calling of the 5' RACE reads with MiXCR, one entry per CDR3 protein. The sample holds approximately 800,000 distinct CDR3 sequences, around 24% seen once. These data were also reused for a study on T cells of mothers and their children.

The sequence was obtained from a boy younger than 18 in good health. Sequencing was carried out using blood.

The CDR3, as DNA: TGTGCCAGCAGTTTCACCCTGGAGGAGACCCAGTACTTC. Protein: CASSFTLEETQYF. This chain connects TRBV28 to TRBJ2-5; D remains ambiguous. The CDR3 has 13 residues. The germline CDR1 and CDR2 sequences are MDHEN and SYDVKM. Trimming pared 3 bases from V and 5 bases from J, leaving 10 bases between.